Below, 32 T cell receptor beta chains from the same sample are listed, as sequenced in a study of PD-L1 blockade in urothelial cancer. Libraries were prepared by immunoSEQ multiplex PCR; TCRdb keeps only in-frame clonotypes and omits some of them. The sample lists 50,000 or so clones, about four fifths occurring once. Noted time point: pretreatment peripheral blood. The sample in question was PBMCs, obtained around atezolizumab (anti-PD-L1) treatment. The source is a man aged 45-60 years with urothelial cancer.

This chain uses TRBV2 with TRBJ2-7; TRBD1 is a possible D gene (5 bases). The CDR3 spans 11 residues. Trimming cost V 9 bases and J 12 bases, with 18 bases left between them. Germline V gene lookup returns CDR1 SNHLY and CDR2 FYNNEI. The CDR3 protein is CARASGSGLYF. The CDR3 nucleotides read TGTGCCAGAGCCTCAGGGTCCGGGCTGTACTTC.

The CDR3 spells CASSFDTSKGEKLFF. For the CDR3, the DNA is TGCGCCAGCAGCTTCGACACGTCGAAAGGAGAAAAACTGTTTTTT. The chain links TRBV4-3 to TRBJ1-4, with D unresolved. V was pared by 5 bases and J by 8 bases, with 18 bases between. The CDR3 extends over 15 amino acids. CDR1 is LGHNA and CDR2 is YSLEER in the germline V gene.

This clone was seen just once. The V and J genes are TRBV28 and TRBJ1-5; D is uncertain. The V and J ends lost 4 bases and 1 base respectively, with 17 bases between them. CDR1 and CDR2 (germline): MDHEN, SYDVKM. The CDR3 runs to 17 residues. CDR3 amino acids: CASSSGRGFVSNQPQHF. In DNA form, the CDR3 reads TGTGCCAGCAGTTCAGGACGAGGGTTCGTCAGCAATCAGCCCCAGCATTTT.

This clone was recorded a few times. The chain couples TRBV7-9 to TRBJ1-2, with D hard to call. The ends were cut back, 4 bases at V and 6 bases at J, with 12 bases in the middle. The CDR3 contains 13 residues. Germline V lookup: CDR1 SEHNR, CDR2 FQNEAQ (reference sequence). In DNA form, the CDR3 reads TGTGCCAGCAGCTCTTGGAGGCTAGATGGCTACACCTTC. As protein: CASSSWRLDGYTF.

The chain has TRBV11-3 and TRBJ2-1; D not resolved. The V gene lost 0 bases and the J gene lost 0 bases, with 9 bases spanning the gap. Germline V gene data show CDR1 as SGHNT and CDR2 as YENEEA. The CDR3 loop spans 16 amino acids. CDR3 sequence (DNA): TGTGCCAGCAGCTTAGACCCACCGAGCTCCTACAATGAGCAGTTCTTC. Translated: CASSLDPPSSYNEQFF. Together with reference TRBV11-3 and TRBJ2-1, the CDR3 gives the full variable domain: EAGVVQSPRYKIIEKKQPVAFWCNPISGHNTLYWYLQNLGQGPELLIRYENEEAVDDSQLPKDRFSAERLKGVDSTLKIQPAELGDSAVYLCASSLDPPSSYNEQFFGPGTRLTVL.

The chain links TRBV19 to TRBJ1-5; no clear D gene. The germline V and J ends were trimmed by 2 bases and 1 base, with 9 bases remaining between them. The CDR3 runs 15 residues. Germline CDR1 and CDR2: LNHDA and SQIVND (reference sequence). CDR3 amino acids: CASSIILQSNQPQHF. The CDR3 DNA is TGTGCCAGTAGTATAATTCTCCAGAGCAATCAGCCCCAGCATTTT.

The chain has TRBV7-9 and TRBJ2-7, with 7 bases fitting TRBD2. Germline CDR1 reads SEHNR; CDR2 reads FQNEAQ (reference sequence). The CDR3 is 15 residues long. Trimming at V came to 2 bases and at J to 3 bases, leaving 7 bases not matched to a gene. In DNA, the CDR3 is TGTGCCAGCAGCTTAACGCTAGCGGAGAGCTACGAGCAGTACTTC. Translation: CASSLTLAESYEQYF.

V and J are TRBV16 and TRBJ1-5; no firm D call. CDR3 length: 15 amino acids. V was clipped by 0 bases and J by 3 bases, with 9 bases between them. Germline CDR1 KGHSY, CDR2 FQNENV. DNA for the CDR3: TGTGCCAGCAGCCAATCGTCGGGGTACAATCAGCCCCAGCATTTT. Its protein is CASSQSSGYNQPQHF. The complete variable domain, with remaining parts taken from reference TRBV16 and TRBJ1-5, reads GEEVAQTPKHLVRGEGQKAKLYCAPIKGHSYVFWYQQVLKNEFKFLISFQNENVFDETGMPKERFSAKCLPNSPCSLEIQATKLEDSAVYFCASSQSSGYNQPQHFGDGTRLSIL.

V is TRBV25-1 and J is TRBJ2-1; 8 nucleotides agree with TRBD1. After removal of 1 base from V and 7 bases from J, the junction contained 12 bases not matched to a gene. Germline assignment: CDR1 MGHDK and CDR2 SYGVNS. The CDR3 extends over 17 amino acids. CDR3 nucleotides: TGTGCCAGCAGTGAATCTATCGGCAGGGGGCGCGAAAATGAGCAGTTCTTC. As protein: CASSESIGRGRENEQFF. Based on the CDR3 plus reference TRBV25-1 and TRBJ2-1, the full variable domain is EADIYQTPRYLVIGTGKKITLECSQTMGHDKMYWYQQDPGMELHLIHYSYGVNSTEKGDLSSESTVSRIRTEHFPLTLESARPSHTSQYLCASSESIGRGRENEQFFGPGTRLTVL.

The chain recombines TRBV5-8 with TRBJ2-7; 9 bases map to TRBD1. The germline gives CDR1 SGHTS, CDR2 YDEGEE. The CDR3 totals 15 residues. V shed 0 bases and J 0 bases; nucleotides not matched to a gene: 1. The CDR3 DNA is TGTGCCAGCAGCTTGGGACAGGGGGTCTCCTACGAGCAGTACTTC. Amino acids: CASSLGQGVSYEQYF. The full variable domain, completed using reference TRBV5-8 and TRBJ2-7, is EAGVTQSPTHLIKTRGQQATLRCSPISGHTSVYWYQQALGLGLQFLLWYDEGEERNRGNFPPRFSGRQFPNYSSELNVNALELEDSALYLCASSLGQGVSYEQYFGPGTRLTVT.

This chain links TRBV9 with TRBJ2-7; D call uncertain. Trimming left V 0 bases short and J 5 bases short, with 9 bases between. Looked up from germline, CDR1 is SGDLS and CDR2 is YYNGEE. The CDR3 covers 13 residues. This CDR3 reads CASSVAEVDEQYF. The CDR3, as DNA: TGTGCCAGCAGCGTAGCTGAGGTGGACGAGCAGTACTTC.

The chain uses TRBV5-1 and TRBJ2-6; TRBD2 is a possible D gene (6 bases). Germline assignment: CDR1 SGHRS and CDR2 YFSETQ. The CDR3 totals 14 residues. Trimming stripped 5 bases from V and 0 bases from J, with 6 bases between. In nucleotides, the CDR3 is TGCGCCAGCAGGGAGGGCTCTGGGGCCAACGTCCTGACTTTC. Translated, it gives CASREGSGANVLTF.

The V gene is TRBV5-6, the J gene TRBJ1-1; possibly TRBD1 for D (6 bases). The ends were cut back, 4 bases at V and 5 bases at J, with 18 bases in the middle. The CDR3 covers 15 residues. Germline V CDR1 and CDR2: SGHDT, YYEEEE. In DNA form, the CDR3 reads TGTGCCAGCAGCCCAAGGGTAGTAAGGGGGACTGAAGCTTTCTTT. This encodes CASSPRVVRGTEAFF.

The rearrangement uses TRBV27 and TRBJ2-1; 7 nucleotides match TRBD1. V gave up 6 bases and J gave up 6 bases; unmatched junction bases: 8. Germline CDR1 and CDR2: MNHEY and SMNVEV (reference sequence). This CDR3 region has 14 residues. The CDR3 DNA reads TGTGCCAGCAGGCACCAGGGGGTAAGCAATGAGCAGTTCTTC. Amino acid sequence: CASRHQGVSNEQFF.

This clone was observed a few times. J is TRBJ2-7 and V is TRBV5-1; 9 bases agree with TRBD2. This CDR3 spans 16 amino acids. CDR1 SGHRS and CDR2 YFSETQ come from the germline V gene. The V and J ends lost 2 bases and 2 bases, in that order; junction bases with no gene match: 8. The CDR3 nucleotides read TGCGCCAGCAGCTTAACAGGGACTAGCAGAGCCTACGAGCAGTACTTC. It is translated as CASSLTGTSRAYEQYF.

The chain is built from TRBV6-5 and TRBJ1-2; D unclear. The germline V and J ends were trimmed by 6 bases and 6 bases, with 8 bases remaining between them. The CDR3 runs to 11 residues. Germline V gene lookup returns CDR1 MNHEY and CDR2 SVGAGI. The DNA of the CDR3 is TGTGCCAGCAGCGCCTATGATGGCTACACCTTC. Protein: CASSAYDGYTF.

This clone was recorded only once. The V call is TRBV7-8, the J call TRBJ2-1; D might be TRBD2 (6 bases). Looked up from germline, CDR1 is SGHVS and CDR2 is FQNEAQ. This CDR3 contains 17 residues. The ends were cut back, 1 base at V and 6 bases at J, with 19 bases in the middle. The chain's CDR3 is CASSLGTARLGSNEQFF. In nucleotides, the CDR3 is TGTGCCAGCAGCTTAGGTACGGCGAGACTAGGCAGCAATGAGCAGTTCTTC.

This chain links TRBV28 with TRBJ1-2; 9 nucleotides match TRBD1. Trimming removed 5 bases from V and 7 bases from J; junction bases left unmatched: 8. From germline, CDR1 is MDHEN and CDR2 SYDVKM. The CDR3 totals 14 residues. CDR3 residues: CASSIPQGALGYTF. DNA of the CDR3: TGTGCCAGCAGTATTCCACAGGGGGCTCTTGGCTACACCTTC.

This clone was detected only once. The rearrangement joins TRBV7-2 to TRBJ1-2; TRBD1 matches at 7 bases. Germline V lookup: CDR1 SGHTA, CDR2 FQGNSA. V shed 4 bases and J 4 bases; nucleotides not matched to a gene: 3. This CDR3 has 13 residues. CDR3 protein: CASSWGQIYGYTF. The CDR3 DNA reads TGTGCCAGCAGCTGGGGACAGATCTATGGCTACACCTTC.

The rearrangement uses TRBV28 and TRBJ2-1; the match to TRBD1 covers 8 bases. The CDR3 has 17 amino acids. V was pared by 6 bases and J by 4 bases, with 14 bases of the junction left unmatched. The germline V gene has CDR1 MDHEN and CDR2 SYDVKM. As DNA, the CDR3 is TGTGCCAGCAGCAGAACCCCACAGGGGGTCTCGTACAATGAGCAGTTCTTC. Its protein product is CASSRTPQGVSYNEQFF.

J is TRBJ1-1 and V is TRBV5-1; D not certain. The V end lost 2 bases, the J end lost 1 base, and 9 bases lay between the germline ends. CDR1 is SGHRS and CDR2 is YFSETQ in the germline V gene. This CDR3 comprises 14 residues. The CDR3 coding sequence is TGCGCCAGCAGCTTTAGCTTCCAGAACACTGAAGCTTTCTTT. This encodes CASSFSFQNTEAFF.

V gene TRBV11-2 combines with J gene TRBJ1-1; possibly TRBD1 for D (5 bases). The V end was cut by 1 base, the J end by 7 bases, with 16 bases between. CDR3 length: 15 residues. The germline gives CDR1 SGHAT, CDR2 FQNNGV. Here the CDR3 DNA reads TGTGCCAGCAGCTTAGCGAAGATGGGGCGAATTGAAGCTTTCTTT. Encoded protein: CASSLAKMGRIEAFF.

V usage is TRBV7-8 and J usage is TRBJ2-1, with D possibly TRBD1 on 5 matching bases. CDR3 length equals 13 residues. V dropped 2 bases and J dropped 8 bases, with 10 bases sitting between them. CDR1 is SGHVS, CDR2 FQNEAQ, per germline. CDR3 DNA sequence: TGTGCCAGCAGCTTACGACAGTTCTATGAGCAGTTCTTC. This gives the protein CASSLRQFYEQFF.

In this sample, this clone turned up a few times. The V and J genes are TRBV15 and TRBJ2-3; 12 nucleotides agree with TRBD2. This CDR3 comprises 19 residues. CDR1 is LNHNV, CDR2 YYDKDF, per germline (reference sequence). With 0 bases clipped from V and 0 bases from J, the junction kept 7 bases outside the gene matches. The CDR3 here is CATSRDGLAGIPSTDTQYF. DNA for the CDR3: TGTGCCACCAGCAGAGACGGACTAGCGGGAATACCTAGCACAGATACGCAGTATTTT.

The gene calls are TRBV9 and TRBJ2-7; 9 bases match TRBD1. Germline CDR1 SGDLS, CDR2 YYNGEE. CDR3 size: 16 residues. V shed 3 bases, J shed 3 bases, and the junction held 10 bases outside the gene matches. The CDR3 loop is CASSATDRGLGYEQYF. DNA of the CDR3: TGTGCCAGCAGCGCAACGGACAGGGGTCTCGGCTACGAGCAGTACTTC.

In DNA form, the CDR3 reads TGTGCCACCGGACTTGGGTCCTACGAGCAGTACTTC. This encodes CATGLGSYEQYF. The J gene is TRBJ2-7, the V gene TRBV10-3, with a weak D call TRBD2 (5 bases). CDR1 and CDR2 (germline): ENHRY, SYGVKD. The germline V and J ends were trimmed by 10 bases and 1 base, with 11 bases remaining between them. The CDR3 runs 12 residues.

The genes are TRBV27 and TRBJ2-2; 11 nucleotides align to TRBD2. Germline assignment: CDR1 MNHEY and CDR2 SMNVEV (reference sequence). The CDR3 contains 16 residues. V lost 2 bases to trimming and J lost 4 bases; unmatched junction nucleotides: 3. CDR3 nucleotides: TGTGCCAGCAGTTTAACCGGGACTAGCGGCACCGGGGAGCTGTTTTTT. Its translation: CASSLTGTSGTGELFF.

The V call is TRBV20-1, the J call TRBJ2-7; possible D gene TRBD2, 5 bases. The V gene lost 3 bases and the J gene lost 3 bases, with 6 bases spanning the gap. The germline V gene has CDR1 DFQATT and CDR2 SNEGSKA (reference sequence). The CDR3 is 11 amino acids. The CDR3 DNA sequence: TGCAGTGCTAGTCGGGACTACGAGCAGTACTTC. It encodes CSASRDYEQYF.

V gene TRBV5-1 combines with J gene TRBJ2-5, with D possibly being TRBD1 (5 bases). Trimming cost V 0 bases and J 2 bases, with 11 bases left between them. The CDR3 length is 15 residues. Germline CDR1 SGHRS, CDR2 YFSETQ. CDR3 DNA: TGCGCCAGCAGCTTGGTACAGGCAAAGCAAGAGACCCAGTACTTC. Amino acid sequence: CASSLVQAKQETQYF.

This CDR3 reads CASSLDRGNTIYF. As DNA, the CDR3 is TGTGCCAGCAGCCTTGACAGGGGAAACACCATATATTTT. This chain connects TRBV5-4 to TRBJ1-3; the D gene is possibly TRBD1 (6 bases). Germline assignment: CDR1 SGHNT and CDR2 YYREEE (reference sequence). This CDR3 contains 13 residues. V lost 4 bases to trimming and J lost 4 bases, with 9 bases between them.

This chain connects TRBV19 to TRBJ1-5, with 7 bases matching TRBD1. Germline V gene data show CDR1 as LNHDA and CDR2 as SQIVND (reference sequence). The CDR3 runs to 12 residues. V was pared by 7 bases and J by 6 bases, with 3 bases of the junction left unmatched. This CDR3 is CASNRGSQPQHF. The CDR3, as DNA: TGTGCCAGTAACAGGGGCTCTCAGCCCCAGCATTTT.

The DNA for the CDR3 is TGCAGCGTTAGGGACAGACGCCAGCCTAATGAAAAACTGTTTTTT. It yields the protein CSVRDRRQPNEKLFF. This chain joins TRBV29-1 and TRBJ1-4; 7 bases map to TRBD1. Per the germline V gene, CDR1 is SQVTM and CDR2 is ANQGSEA. The CDR3 is 15 residues long. V shed 5 bases, J shed 3 bases, and the junction held 9 bases outside the gene matches.